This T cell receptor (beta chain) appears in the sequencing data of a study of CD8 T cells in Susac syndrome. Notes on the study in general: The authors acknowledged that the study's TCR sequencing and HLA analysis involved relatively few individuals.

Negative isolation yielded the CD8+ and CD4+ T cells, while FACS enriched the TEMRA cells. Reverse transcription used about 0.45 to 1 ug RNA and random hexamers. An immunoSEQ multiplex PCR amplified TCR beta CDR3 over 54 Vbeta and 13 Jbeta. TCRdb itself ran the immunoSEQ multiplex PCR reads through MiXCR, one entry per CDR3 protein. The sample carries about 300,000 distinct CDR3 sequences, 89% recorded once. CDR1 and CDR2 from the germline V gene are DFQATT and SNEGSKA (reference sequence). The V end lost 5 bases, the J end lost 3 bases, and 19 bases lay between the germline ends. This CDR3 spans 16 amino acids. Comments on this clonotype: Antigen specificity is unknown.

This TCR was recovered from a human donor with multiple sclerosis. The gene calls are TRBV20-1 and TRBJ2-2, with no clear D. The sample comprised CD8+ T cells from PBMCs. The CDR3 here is CSAPAAEVAHTGELFF. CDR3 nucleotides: TGCAGTGCTCCCGCCGCAGAAGTAGCCCACACCGGGGAGCTGTTTTTT.